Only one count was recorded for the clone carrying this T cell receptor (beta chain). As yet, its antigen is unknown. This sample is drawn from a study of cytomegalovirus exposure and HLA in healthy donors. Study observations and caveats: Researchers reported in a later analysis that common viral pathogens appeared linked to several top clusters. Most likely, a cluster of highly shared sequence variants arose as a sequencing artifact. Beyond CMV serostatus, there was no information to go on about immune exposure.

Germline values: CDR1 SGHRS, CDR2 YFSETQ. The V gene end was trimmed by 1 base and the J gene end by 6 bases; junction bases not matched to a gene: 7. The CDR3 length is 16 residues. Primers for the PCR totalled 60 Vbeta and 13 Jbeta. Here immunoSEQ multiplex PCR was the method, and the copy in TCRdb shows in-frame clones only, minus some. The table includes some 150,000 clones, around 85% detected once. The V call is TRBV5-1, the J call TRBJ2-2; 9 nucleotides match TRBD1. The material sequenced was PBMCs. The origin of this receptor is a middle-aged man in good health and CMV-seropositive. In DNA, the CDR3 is TGCGCCAGCAGCTTGAGGTTCGGACAGGGGTCCGGGGAGCTGTTTTTT. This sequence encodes CASSLRFGQGSGELFF. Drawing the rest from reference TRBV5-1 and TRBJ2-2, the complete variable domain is KAGVTQTPRYLIKTRGQQVTLSCSPISGHRSVSWYQQTPGQGLQFLFEYFSETQRNKGNFPGRFSGRQFSNSRSEMNVSTLELGDSALYLCASSLRFGQGSGELFFGEGSRLTVL.